This record concerns one TCR beta chain sequence. This specimen belongs to a study of blood T cell repertoires in COVID-19. Turning to the study itself: Sample material is recorded as cDNA or gDNA derived from T cells, B-cell-depleted T cells, or PBMCs.

Donors were grouped by their self-reported clinical history. Germline CDR1 is SGDLS and CDR2 is YYNGEE. This CDR3 contains 13 residues. V lost 4 bases, J lost 8 bases, and 7 bases stayed unmatched. The assay was immunoSEQ multiplex PCR, and TCRdb's table has in-frame clones only and misses some. The table records around 240,000 clones, approximately 85% of them present only once. The chain joins TRBV9 to TRBJ1-2; the match to TRBD1 covers 8 bases. This receptor was taken from a woman between 45 and 65 years old who had recovered from COVID-19. Sequenced input: PBMCs or T cells enriched from blood (not recorded which). This CDR3 is CASSPDRGSGYTF. The CDR3 DNA reads TGTGCCAGCAGCCCAGACAGGGGCAGCGGCTACACCTTC.